This T cell receptor (beta chain) appears in the sequencing data of a study of T cell repertoires in cytomegalovirus infection. Across the study: In public TCR beta signatures, there were indications of both CMV infection and matching HLA type.

This clonotype was detected many times. Antigen specificity is unknown. Findings of the study overall: It was HLA-C-restricted CMV-specific TCR beta clonotypes that dominated the response ex vivo.

MiXCR, applied by TCRdb to the reads, yields one record per CDR3 protein. The table includes around 130,000 distinct CDR3 sequences, 7.5% to 9% detected once. Sequencing used PBMCs. This receptor was identified in a human donor in good health (CMV status not recorded). Some clones in this sample may be carry-over from other donors' samples.

CDR3 nucleotide sequence: TGTGCCAGCAGCCTCAACATGAACACTGAAGCTTTCTTT. Protein: CASSLNMNTEAFF. The rearrangement joins TRBV14 to TRBJ1-1; the D is unclear. The CDR3 runs to 13 residues. V lost 4 bases, J lost 0 bases, and 6 bases lay in between. Germline V gene sequence: CDR1 SGHDN, CDR2 FVKESK.